This T cell receptor (beta chain) stems from a study of T cells in Graves' hyperthyroidism and ophthalmopathy. Whole-study context: Peripheral blood collection took place at initial diagnosis, before any treatment.

This CDR3 comprises 13 residues. Trimming stripped 5 bases from V and 7 bases from J, with 11 bases between. Germline V gives CDR1 SGHTA, CDR2 FQGNSA. Note on this clonotype: The antigen remains undetermined.

Amplification yielded TCR beta CDR3 regions, with RNA transcripts as the source. A first-round RT-PCR of the TCR CDR3 used the HTBI primer set. One entry per CDR3 protein results from TCRdb running MiXCR on the multiplex PCR reads. The table records around 190,000 distinct CDR3 sequences, about a sixth of them present only once. Regarding the study as a whole: Ophthalmopathy was separated from stable hyperthyroidism by a 13 V-J model. Most clonotypes expanded in thyroid above 0.001 were likewise present in blood.

The chain employs TRBV7-2 and TRBJ1-4, with D tentatively TRBD1 (6 bases). This receptor was identified in a woman in her forties or fifties with Graves' hyperthyroidism. Sequencing input: blood. The CDR3 reads CASSPGHIEKLFF. CDR3 nucleotides: TGTGCCAGCAGCCCGGGACACATTGAAAAACTGTTTTTT.